Listed below are T cell receptor beta chains from one sample, sequenced in a study of CD8 T cells in Susac syndrome. TCRdb ran MiXCR on the immunoSEQ multiplex PCR reads and lists one entry per CDR3 protein. The table has over 130,000 distinct CDR3 sequences, approximately 95% seen once. The sequenced sample was CD4+ T cells from PBMCs. These receptors came from a human donor with Susac syndrome. Each CDR3 is given with its conserved first and last residue. A D gene is named only where the DNA matches it firmly. For some rows the clone size is stated as once, few or many, or as a class when expanded; others skip it.

d_call clone_size j_call v_call cdr3_nt cdr3_aa
. . TRBJ1-5 TRBV20-1 TGCAGTGCTAGAGATGATCAGAGACTTTATAGCAATCAGCCCCAGCATTTT CSARDDQRLYSNQPQHF
. . TRBJ1-1 TRBV12-3/TRBV12-4 TGTGCCAGCAGTACGTTGACAAGTAACACTGAAGCTTTCTTT CASSTLTSNTEAFF
. . TRBJ2-7 TRBV6-2/TRBV6-3 TGTGCCAGCAGTTTCAGCTCCTACGAGCAGTACTTC CASSFSSYEQYF
. . TRBJ2-7 TRBV12-5 TGTGCTAGTGGTACCGGACCGGTCTACGAGCAGTACTTC CASGTGPVYEQYF
. . TRBJ1-1 TRBV6-4 TGTGCCAGCAGTGACCCTGGCGGGGAGAACACTGAAGCTTTCTTT CASSDPGGENTEAFF
. . TRBJ1-3 TRBV29-1 TGCAGCGTTGAAGCGGCAGCAGGCGGCACCATATATTTT CSVEAAAGGTIYF
TRBD1 . TRBJ1-2 TRBV4-1 TGCGCCAGCAGCCAGGGGACAGGGGAAATCTATGGCTACACCTTC CASSQGTGEIYGYTF
. . TRBJ2-7 TRBV5-6 TGTGCCAGCAGCTTGGAGAGAAGGGGCGAGCAGTACTTC CASSLERRGEQYF
. . TRBJ1-5 TRBV7-9 TGTGCCAGCAGCCCTGGAGGTGGCAATCAGCCCCAGCATTTT CASSPGGGNQPQHF
. . TRBJ1-3 TRBV4-1 TGCGCCAGCAGCCAAGATCTGGGGTCCGGAAACACCATATATTTT CASSQDLGSGNTIYF
. . TRBJ1-5 TRBV30 TGTGCCTGGAGCGCGGACAGAGACAATCAGCCCCAGCATTTT CAWSADRDNQPQHF
. . TRBJ2-6 TRBV6-5 TGTGCCAGCAGTTATGACAGCCACCTCTCTGGGGCCAACGTCCTGACTTTC CASSYDSHLSGANVLTF
TRBD2 . TRBJ2-7 TRBV20-1 TGCAGTGCTAGCGGGGGGACCTACGAGCAGTACTTC CSASGGTYEQYF
. . TRBJ2-4 TRBV2 TGTGCCAGCAATAGGGTATTGGACAAAAACATTCAGTACTTC CASNRVLDKNIQYF
. . TRBJ2-7 TRBV5-1 TGCGCCAGCTACTACGAGCAGTACTTC CASYYEQYF
. . TRBJ2-1 TRBV30 TGTGCCTGGAGTGGGGGGGTCAGTGAGCAGTTCTTC CAWSGGVSEQFF
. . TRBJ2-1 TRBV12-3/TRBV12-4 TGTGCCAGCAGTTTAGTGGCTAGCAATGAGCAGTTCTTC CASSLVASNEQFF
TRBD2 . TRBJ2-5 TRBV5-1 TGCGCCAGCAGCTCCGGGACTAGCGGGAGTAGAGAGACCCAGTACTTC CASSSGTSGSRETQYF
. . TRBJ2-3 TRBV29-1 TGCAGCGTTGAAACTAGTCGGGATACGCAGTATTTT CSVETSRDTQYF
TRBD1 once TRBJ1-1 TRBV30 TGTGCCTGCACAGGGGGCTTGACTGAAGCTTTCTTT CACTGGLTEAFF
TRBD1 . TRBJ1-1 TRBV20-1 TGCAGTGCTAGTCCGACAGGGGTGAACACTGAAGCTTTCTTT CSASPTGVNTEAFF
. . TRBJ1-2 TRBV6-1 TGTGCCGGCGCCAGGGATAACTATGGCTACACCTTC CAGARDNYGYTF
. . TRBJ2-3 TRBV4-3 TGCGCCAGCAGCCCCACCCCAGCAGGGGCCACAGATACGCAGTATTTT CASSPTPAGATDTQYF
. once TRBJ1-4 TRBV27 TGTGCCAGCAGTGGGGGGGGCGTGGGAGAAAAACTGTTTTTT CASSGGGVGEKLFF
. . TRBJ1-5 TRBV16 TGTGCCAGCAGCCAATCCTCCAGGGGCAGCAATCAGCCCCAGCATTTT CASSQSSRGSNQPQHF
. . TRBJ2-4 TRBV7-2 TGTGCCAGCAGCTTAGGTGGGGACATTCAGTACTTC CASSLGGDIQYF
. . TRBJ1-2 TRBV20-1 TGCAGTGCTAGTTCCACAGTCCCGGGAGGCTACACCTTC CSASSTVPGGYTF
TRBD1 . TRBJ2-5 TRBV27 TGTGCCAGCAGTTTTGGGACAGCTGAGACCCAGTACTTC CASSFGTAETQYF
. . TRBJ1-1 TRBV29-1 TGCAGCGTCTGGGGACTTTCTGAAGCTTTCTTT CSVWGLSEAFF
. . TRBJ1-2 TRBV5-6 TGTGCCAGCAGCTTGGTTTCCGGGGGCGCGGGTGGCTACACCTTC CASSLVSGGAGGYTF
. . TRBJ2-1 TRBV20-1 TGCAGTGCTAGAGAAGGGACAAACGAGCAGTTCTTC CSAREGTNEQFF
. . TRBJ2-3 TRBV20-1 TGCAGTGGGGGGAGGCGTAAGGATACGCAGTATTTT CSGGRRKDTQYF
. . TRBJ2-1 TRBV30 TGTGCCTGGAGTGCTATCGCGGGAAGTCTCAATGAGCAGTTCTTC CAWSAIAGSLNEQFF
. . TRBJ2-5 TRBV5-1 TGCGCCAGCAGCTCGGACACGGGGACCCAGTACTTC CASSSDTGTQYF
. . TRBJ1-5 TRBV19 TGTGCCAGTAGTCAAGGCAATCAGCCCCAGCATTTT CASSQGNQPQHF